These T cell receptor beta chains were read from a single sample in a study of blood T cells in healthy people across ages. From the 5' RACE reads, TCRdb called clonotypes with MiXCR, one entry per CDR3 protein. The repertoire holds 850,000 to 950,000 distinct CDR3 sequences, with about 28% as singletons. The sequenced material came from blood. These receptors were collected from a woman aged 80 or over in good health. Each CDR3 is given with its conserved first and last residue. The order of the fields is CDR3 protein, CDR3 DNA, D gene, clone size, V gene, J gene. The D gene is left open where the match is weak. Size is omitted from some rows. Given values are once, few, many or a class for expanded clones.

CDR3: CASSLWRDGNQPQHF
DNA: TGTGCCAGCAGTTTGTGGAGGGATGGCAATCAGCCCCAGCATTTT
D: NA
size: few
V: TRBV28
J: TRBJ1-5

CDR3: CASSSLQGTQYF
DNA: TGTGCCAGCAGCTCCTTACAGGGTACGCAGTATTTT
D: NA
size: few
V: TRBV7-2
J: TRBJ2-3

CDR3: CVSSEQGRAFF
DNA: TGTGTCAGCAGCGAACAGGGGCGAGCTTTCTTT
D: TRBD1
size: once
V: TRBV7-9
J: TRBJ1-1

CDR3: CASSIRGAGTEAFF
DNA: TGTGCCAGTAGTATACGGGGGGCGGGCACTGAAGCTTTCTTT
D: NA
size: NA
V: TRBV19
J: TRBJ1-1

CDR3: CASSPPGGPDYEQYF
DNA: TGTGCCAGCAGTCCCCCTGGGGGGCCGGACTACGAGCAGTACTTC
D: NA
size: NA
V: TRBV28
J: TRBJ2-7

CDR3: CSAVDSPGYTF
DNA: TGCAGTGCTGTGGACAGCCCCGGCTACACCTTC
D: NA
size: many
V: TRBV20-1
J: TRBJ1-2

CDR3: CASSITGTGYEKLFF
DNA: TGTGCCAGCAGTATAACCGGGACAGGATATGAAAAACTGTTTTTT
D: TRBD1
size: NA
V: TRBV6-5
J: TRBJ1-4

CDR3: CASSIGKGYGYTF
DNA: TGTGCCAGCTCAATTGGGAAGGGCTATGGCTACACCTTC
D: NA
size: NA
V: TRBV18
J: TRBJ1-2

CDR3: CASSFSTENTEAFF
DNA: TGTGCCAGCAGTTTTTCGACAGAAAACACTGAAGCTTTCTTT
D: NA
size: NA
V: TRBV27
J: TRBJ1-1

CDR3: CASSQDIGLRGRDNEQFF
DNA: TGTGCCAGCAGCCAAGATATTGGGCTTAGGGGGCGAGACAATGAGCAGTTCTTC
D: TRBD1
size: many
V: TRBV14
J: TRBJ2-1

CDR3: CASSAGTGLDEQYF
DNA: TGTGCTAGCAGCGCCGGGACAGGGCTAGACGAGCAGTACTTC
D: TRBD1
size: NA
V: TRBV7-7
J: TRBJ2-7

CDR3: CASRVRETQYF
DNA: TGTGCCAGCAGGGTCCGAGAGACCCAGTACTTC
D: NA
size: NA
V: TRBV28
J: TRBJ2-5

CDR3: CASSLVAGETSPLHF
DNA: TGTGCCAGCAGCTTAGTTGCAGGAGAAACCTCACCCCTCCACTTT
D: NA
size: NA
V: TRBV7-2
J: TRBJ1-6

CDR3: CASSLEPSGYNEQFF
DNA: TGTGCCAGCAGCTTAGAGCCTAGCGGGTACAATGAGCAGTTCTTC
D: TRBD2
size: many
V: TRBV7-2
J: TRBJ2-1

CDR3: CASSFPGQGEGTGELFF
DNA: TGTGCCAGCAGTTTTCCAGGACAGGGGGAAGGGACCGGGGAGCTGTTTTTT
D: TRBD1
size: NA
V: TRBV6-6
J: TRBJ2-2

CDR3: CATKQGAAEAFF
DNA: TGTGCCACCAAGCAGGGTGCGGCTGAAGCTTTCTTT
D: NA
size: few
V: TRBV15
J: TRBJ1-1

CDR3: CASSYQVMNTEAFF
DNA: TGTGCCAGCAGTTACCAGGTGATGAACACTGAAGCTTTCTTT
D: NA
size: few
V: TRBV6-5
J: TRBJ1-1

CDR3: CASKAGQDTYEQYF
DNA: TGTGCCAGCAAAGCGGGACAGGACACCTACGAGCAGTACTTC
D: NA
size: many
V: TRBV2
J: TRBJ2-7

CDR3: CATMATGPTDTQYF
DNA: TGTGCCACCATGGCGACAGGGCCCACAGATACGCAGTATTTT
D: TRBD1
size: few
V: TRBV24-1
J: TRBJ2-3

CDR3: CASSLEAYHEQYF
DNA: TGCGCCAGCAGCTTGGAGGCATACCACGAGCAGTACTTC
D: NA
size: many
V: TRBV5-1
J: TRBJ2-7

CDR3: CASSTHQGASYGYTF
DNA: TGTGCCAGCAGCACCCACCAGGGGGCAAGCTATGGCTACACCTTC
D: TRBD1
size: few
V: TRBV7-9
J: TRBJ1-2

CDR3: CAGSPGSTDTQYF
DNA: TGTGCCGGCTCACCAGGTAGCACAGATACGCAGTATTTT
D: NA
size: NA
V: TRBV18
J: TRBJ2-3